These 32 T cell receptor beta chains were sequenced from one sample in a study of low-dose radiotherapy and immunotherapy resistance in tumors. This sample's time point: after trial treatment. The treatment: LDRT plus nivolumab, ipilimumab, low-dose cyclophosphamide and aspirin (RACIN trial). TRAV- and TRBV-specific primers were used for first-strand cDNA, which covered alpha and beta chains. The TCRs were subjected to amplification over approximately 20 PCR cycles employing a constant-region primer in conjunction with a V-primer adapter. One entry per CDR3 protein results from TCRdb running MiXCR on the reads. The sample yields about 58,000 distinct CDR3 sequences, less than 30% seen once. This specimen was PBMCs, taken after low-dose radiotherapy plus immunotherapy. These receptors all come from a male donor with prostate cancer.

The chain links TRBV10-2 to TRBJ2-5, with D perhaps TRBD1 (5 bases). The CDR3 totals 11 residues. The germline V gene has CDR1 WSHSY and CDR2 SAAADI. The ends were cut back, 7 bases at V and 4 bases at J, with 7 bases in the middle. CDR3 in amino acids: CASIGAETQYF. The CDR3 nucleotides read TGCGCCAGCATTGGGGCAGAGACCCAGTACTTC.

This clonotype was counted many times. CDR3 nucleotides: TGTGCCAGTAGTAGCCGAGAAGAAAACATTCAGTACTTC. Amino acids: CASSSREENIQYF. The chain recombines TRBV19 with TRBJ2-4, with D uncertain. The germline V gene encodes CDR1 LNHDA and CDR2 SQIVND (reference sequence). With 4 bases removed from V and 5 bases from J, the gap between germline ends came to 9 bases. The CDR3 is made up of 13 amino acids.

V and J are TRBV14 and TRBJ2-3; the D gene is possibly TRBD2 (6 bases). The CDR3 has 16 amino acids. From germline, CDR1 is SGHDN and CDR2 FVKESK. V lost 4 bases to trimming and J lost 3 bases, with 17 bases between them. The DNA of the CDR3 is TGTGCCAGCAGCCGGGCCTTCAGCGGGCCAACAGATACGCAGTATTTT. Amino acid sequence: CASSRAFSGPTDTQYF.

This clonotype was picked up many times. The CDR3 loop is CASSLDGNRPEAFF. The CDR3 DNA is TGCGCCAGCAGCTTGGACGGCAACCGACCTGAAGCTTTCTTT. The genes are TRBV5-1 and TRBJ1-1; D call uncertain. The CDR3 covers 14 residues. CDR1 and CDR2 (germline): SGHRS, YFSETQ. Trimming took off 0 bases at V and 6 bases at J, with 12 bases between the two ends.

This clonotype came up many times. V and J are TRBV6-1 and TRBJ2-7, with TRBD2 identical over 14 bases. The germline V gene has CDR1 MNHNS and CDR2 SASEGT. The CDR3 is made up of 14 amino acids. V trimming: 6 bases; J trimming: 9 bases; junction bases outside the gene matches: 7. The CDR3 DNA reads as TGTGCCAGCAGAGAGGGACTAGCGGGAGTTGGGCAGTACTTC. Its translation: CASREGLAGVGQYF.

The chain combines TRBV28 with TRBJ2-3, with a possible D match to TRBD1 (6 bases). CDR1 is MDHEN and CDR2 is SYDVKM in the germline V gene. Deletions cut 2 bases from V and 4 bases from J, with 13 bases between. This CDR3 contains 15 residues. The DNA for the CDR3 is TGTGCCAGCAGTTTAATGTTGGGGGCCTCAGATACGCAGTATTTT. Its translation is CASSLMLGASDTQYF.

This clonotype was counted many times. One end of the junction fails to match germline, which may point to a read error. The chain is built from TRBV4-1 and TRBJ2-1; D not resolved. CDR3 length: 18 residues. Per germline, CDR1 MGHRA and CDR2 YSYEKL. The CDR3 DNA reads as TGTGCCAGCAGCCAAGATCCCCTGCTCCGTCCCGGGTACAATGAGCAGTTCTTC. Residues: CASSQDPLLRPGYNEQFF.

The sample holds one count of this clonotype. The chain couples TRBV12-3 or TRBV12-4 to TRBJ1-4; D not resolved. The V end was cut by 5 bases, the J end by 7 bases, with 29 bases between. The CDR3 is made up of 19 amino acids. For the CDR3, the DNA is TGTGCCAGCAGTCCCGCCCCAATTGGGGTGCGGGTTTTCCCTGAAAAACTGTTTTTT. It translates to CASSPAPIGVRVFPEKLFF.

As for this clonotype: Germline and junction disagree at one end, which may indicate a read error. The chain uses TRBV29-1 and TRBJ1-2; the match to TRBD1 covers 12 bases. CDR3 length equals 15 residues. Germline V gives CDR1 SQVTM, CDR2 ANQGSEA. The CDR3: CSVTGTGGLVYGHTF. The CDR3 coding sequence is TGCAGCGTGACCGGGACAGGGGGCTTGGTTTATGGCCACACCTTC.

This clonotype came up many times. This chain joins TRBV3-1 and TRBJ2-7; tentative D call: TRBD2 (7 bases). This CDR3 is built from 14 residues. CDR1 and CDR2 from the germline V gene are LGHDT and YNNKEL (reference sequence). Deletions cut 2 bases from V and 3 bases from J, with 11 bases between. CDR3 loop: CASSQRGGSYEQYF. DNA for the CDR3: TGTGCCAGCAGCCAAAGGGGGGGAAGCTACGAGCAGTACTTC.

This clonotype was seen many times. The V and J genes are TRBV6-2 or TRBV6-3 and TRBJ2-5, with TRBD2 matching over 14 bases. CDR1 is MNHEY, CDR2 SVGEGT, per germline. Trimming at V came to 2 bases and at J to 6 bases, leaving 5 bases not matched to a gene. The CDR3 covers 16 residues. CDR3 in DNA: TGTGCCAGCAGTTACGGACTAGCGGGAGGATATAAGACCCAGTACTTC. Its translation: CASSYGLAGGYKTQYF.

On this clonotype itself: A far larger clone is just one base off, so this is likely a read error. As DNA, the CDR3 is TGTGCTAGCAGCTTAGCGATCGGGGATGAGCAGTACTTC. Amino acid sequence: CASSLAIGDEQYF. J is TRBJ2-7 and V is TRBV7-7; maybe TRBD2 (5 bases). The CDR3 runs to 13 residues. Germline V CDR1 and CDR2: SSHAT, FNYEAQ (reference sequence).

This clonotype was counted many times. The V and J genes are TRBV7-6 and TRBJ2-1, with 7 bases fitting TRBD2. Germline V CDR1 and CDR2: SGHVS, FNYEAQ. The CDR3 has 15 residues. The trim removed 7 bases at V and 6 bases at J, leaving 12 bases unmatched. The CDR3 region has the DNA TGTGCCAGCATGCGGACTAGTGGGGCCTCCAATGAGCAGTTCTTC. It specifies CASMRTSGASNEQFF.

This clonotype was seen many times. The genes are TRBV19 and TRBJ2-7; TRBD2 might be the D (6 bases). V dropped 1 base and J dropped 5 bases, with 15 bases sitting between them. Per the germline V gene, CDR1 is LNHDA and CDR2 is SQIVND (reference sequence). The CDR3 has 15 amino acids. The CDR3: CASSIGAGLLDEQYF. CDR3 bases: TGTGCCAGTAGTATAGGGGCGGGACTCTTGGACGAGCAGTACTTC.

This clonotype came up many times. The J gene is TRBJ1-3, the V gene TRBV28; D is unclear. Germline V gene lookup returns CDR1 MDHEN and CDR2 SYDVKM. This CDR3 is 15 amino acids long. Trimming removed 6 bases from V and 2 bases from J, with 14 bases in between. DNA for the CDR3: TGTGCCAGCAGCCCTCCGGTGTTTCCTGGAAACACCATATATTTT. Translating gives CASSPPVFPGNTIYF.

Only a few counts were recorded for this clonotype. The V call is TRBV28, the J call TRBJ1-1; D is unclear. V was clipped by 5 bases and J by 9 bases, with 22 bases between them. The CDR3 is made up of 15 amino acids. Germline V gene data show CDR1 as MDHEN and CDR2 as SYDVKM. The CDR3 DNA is TGTGCCAGCAGTCCCGCCGGTCCGATAGAGCAAAAAGCTTTCTTT. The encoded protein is CASSPAGPIEQKAFF.

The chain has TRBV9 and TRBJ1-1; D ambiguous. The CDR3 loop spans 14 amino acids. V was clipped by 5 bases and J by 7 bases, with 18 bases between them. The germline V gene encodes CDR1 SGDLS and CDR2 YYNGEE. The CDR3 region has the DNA TGTGCCAGCAGGCGGGATCCACAGACCCGTGAAGCTTTCTTT. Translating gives CASRRDPQTREAFF.

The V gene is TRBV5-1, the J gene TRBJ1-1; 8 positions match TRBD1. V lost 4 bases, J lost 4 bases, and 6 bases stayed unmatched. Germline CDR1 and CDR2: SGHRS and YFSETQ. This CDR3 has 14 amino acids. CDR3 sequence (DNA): TGCGCCAGCAGCCAAGACAGGGGTTCCACTGAAGCTTTCTTT. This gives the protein CASSQDRGSTEAFF.

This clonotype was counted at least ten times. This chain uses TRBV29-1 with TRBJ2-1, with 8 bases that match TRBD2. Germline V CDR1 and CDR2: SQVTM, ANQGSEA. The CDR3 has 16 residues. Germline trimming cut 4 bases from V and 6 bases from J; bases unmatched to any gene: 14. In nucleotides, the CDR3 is TGCAGCGTTGGGGGTCGGGGAGGACTAGCACCCAATGAGCAGTTCTTC. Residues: CSVGGRGGLAPNEQFF.

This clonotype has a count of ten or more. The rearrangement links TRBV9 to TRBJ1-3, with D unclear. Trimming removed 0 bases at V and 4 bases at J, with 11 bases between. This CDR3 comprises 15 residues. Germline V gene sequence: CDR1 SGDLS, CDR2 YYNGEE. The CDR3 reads CASSVDVPTGNTIYF. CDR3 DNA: TGTGCCAGCAGCGTAGACGTACCCACGGGAAACACCATATATTTT.

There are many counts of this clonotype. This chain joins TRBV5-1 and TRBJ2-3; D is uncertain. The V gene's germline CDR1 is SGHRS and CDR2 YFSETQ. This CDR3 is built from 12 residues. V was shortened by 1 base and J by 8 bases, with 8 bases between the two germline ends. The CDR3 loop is CASSLPAGTQYF. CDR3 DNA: TGCGCCAGCAGCTTGCCCGCTGGTACGCAGTATTTT.

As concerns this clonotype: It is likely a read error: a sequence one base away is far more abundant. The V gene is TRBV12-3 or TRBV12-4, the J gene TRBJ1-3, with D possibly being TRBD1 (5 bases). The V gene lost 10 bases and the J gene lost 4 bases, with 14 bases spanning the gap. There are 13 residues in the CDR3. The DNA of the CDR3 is TGTGCCATCAGGGCTGGGGGGGGAAACACCATATATTTT. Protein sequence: CAIRAGGGNTIYF.

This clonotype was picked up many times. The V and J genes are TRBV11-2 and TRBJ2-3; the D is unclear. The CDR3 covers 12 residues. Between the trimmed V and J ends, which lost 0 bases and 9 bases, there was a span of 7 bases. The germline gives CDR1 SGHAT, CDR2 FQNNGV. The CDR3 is CASSLDPVTQYF. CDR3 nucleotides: TGTGCCAGCAGCTTAGATCCGGTAACGCAGTATTTT. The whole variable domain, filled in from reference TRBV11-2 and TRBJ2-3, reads EAGVAQSPRYKIIEKRQSVAFWCNPISGHATLYWYQQILGQGPKLLIQFQNNGVVDDSQLPKDRFSAERLKGVDSTLKIQPAKLEDSAVYLCASSLDPVTQYFGPGTRLTVL.

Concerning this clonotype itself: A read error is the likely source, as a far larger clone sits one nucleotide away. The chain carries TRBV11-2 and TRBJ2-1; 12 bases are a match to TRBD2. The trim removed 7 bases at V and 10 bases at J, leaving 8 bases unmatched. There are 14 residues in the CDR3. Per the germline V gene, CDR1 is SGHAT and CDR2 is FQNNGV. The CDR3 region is CASTETSGSYEQFF. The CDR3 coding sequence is TGTGCCAGCACAGAGACTAGCGGGAGTTACGAGCAGTTCTTC.

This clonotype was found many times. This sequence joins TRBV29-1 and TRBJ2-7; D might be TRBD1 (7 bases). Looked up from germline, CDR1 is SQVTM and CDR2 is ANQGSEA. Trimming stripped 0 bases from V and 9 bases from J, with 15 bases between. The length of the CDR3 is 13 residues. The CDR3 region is CSVEDLSGGRQYF. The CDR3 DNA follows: TGCAGCGTTGAAGATTTATCAGGGGGGAGGCAGTACTTC.

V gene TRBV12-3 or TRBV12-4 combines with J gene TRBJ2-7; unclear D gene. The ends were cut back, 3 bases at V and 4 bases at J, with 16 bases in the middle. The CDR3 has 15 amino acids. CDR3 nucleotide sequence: TGTGCCAGCAGTTTTGGGTCGGTGGGAATTTACGAGCAGTACTTC. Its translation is CASSFGSVGIYEQYF.

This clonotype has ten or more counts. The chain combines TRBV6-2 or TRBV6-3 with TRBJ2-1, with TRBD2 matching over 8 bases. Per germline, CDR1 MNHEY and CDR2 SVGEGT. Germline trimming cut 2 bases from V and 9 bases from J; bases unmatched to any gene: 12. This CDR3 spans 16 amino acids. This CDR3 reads CASSYDAGLVFAEQFF. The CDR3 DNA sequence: TGTGCCAGCAGTTACGACGCGGGACTAGTTTTTGCTGAGCAGTTCTTC.

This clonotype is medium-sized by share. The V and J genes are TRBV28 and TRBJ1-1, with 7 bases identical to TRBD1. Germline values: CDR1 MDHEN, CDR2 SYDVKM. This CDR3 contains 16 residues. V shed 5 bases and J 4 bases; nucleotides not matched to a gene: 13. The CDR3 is CASSPPGTAWGTEAFF. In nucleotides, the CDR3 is TGTGCCAGCAGTCCCCCAGGGACAGCCTGGGGCACTGAAGCTTTCTTT.

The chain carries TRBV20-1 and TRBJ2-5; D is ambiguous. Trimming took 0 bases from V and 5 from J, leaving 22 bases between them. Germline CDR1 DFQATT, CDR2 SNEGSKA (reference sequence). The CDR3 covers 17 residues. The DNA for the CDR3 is TGCAGTGCTAGAGATAATTTCGACCCAACTGGTGGGGAGACCCAGTACTTC. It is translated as CSARDNFDPTGGETQYF.

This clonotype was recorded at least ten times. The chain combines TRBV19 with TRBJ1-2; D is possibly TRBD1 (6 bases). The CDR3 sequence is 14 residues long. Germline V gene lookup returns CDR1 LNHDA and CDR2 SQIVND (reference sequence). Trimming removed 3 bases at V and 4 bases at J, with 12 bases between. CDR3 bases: TGTGCCAGTAGTATGCGACAGGCACTCTATGGCTACACCTTC. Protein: CASSMRQALYGYTF.

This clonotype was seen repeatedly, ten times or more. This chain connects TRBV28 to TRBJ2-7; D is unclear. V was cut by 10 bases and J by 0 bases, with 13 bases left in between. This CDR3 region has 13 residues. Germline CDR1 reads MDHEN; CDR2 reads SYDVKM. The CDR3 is CAIRSQTSYEQYF. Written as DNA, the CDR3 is TGTGCCATCCGGAGTCAAACCTCCTACGAGCAGTACTTC.

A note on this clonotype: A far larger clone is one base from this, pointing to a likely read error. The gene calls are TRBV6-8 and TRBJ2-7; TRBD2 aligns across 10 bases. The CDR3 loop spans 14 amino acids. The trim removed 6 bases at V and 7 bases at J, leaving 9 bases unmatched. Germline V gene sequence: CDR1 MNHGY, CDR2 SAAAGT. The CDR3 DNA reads TGTGCCAGCAGAGGACTAGCGGAATACAATGAGCAGTACTTC. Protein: CASRGLAEYNEQYF.